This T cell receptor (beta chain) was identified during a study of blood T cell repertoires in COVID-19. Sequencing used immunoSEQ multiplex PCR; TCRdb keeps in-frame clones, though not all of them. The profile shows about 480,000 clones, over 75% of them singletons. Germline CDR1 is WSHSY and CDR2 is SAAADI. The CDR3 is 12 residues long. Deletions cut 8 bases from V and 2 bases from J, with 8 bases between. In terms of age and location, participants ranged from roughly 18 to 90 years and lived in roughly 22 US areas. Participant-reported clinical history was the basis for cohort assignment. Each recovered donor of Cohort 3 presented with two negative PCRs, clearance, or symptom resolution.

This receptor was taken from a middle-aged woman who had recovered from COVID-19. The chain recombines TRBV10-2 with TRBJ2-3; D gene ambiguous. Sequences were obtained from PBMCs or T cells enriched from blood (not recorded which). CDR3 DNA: TGCGCCAGCGGGCTGGTCACAGATACGCAGTATTTT. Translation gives CASGLVTDTQYF.